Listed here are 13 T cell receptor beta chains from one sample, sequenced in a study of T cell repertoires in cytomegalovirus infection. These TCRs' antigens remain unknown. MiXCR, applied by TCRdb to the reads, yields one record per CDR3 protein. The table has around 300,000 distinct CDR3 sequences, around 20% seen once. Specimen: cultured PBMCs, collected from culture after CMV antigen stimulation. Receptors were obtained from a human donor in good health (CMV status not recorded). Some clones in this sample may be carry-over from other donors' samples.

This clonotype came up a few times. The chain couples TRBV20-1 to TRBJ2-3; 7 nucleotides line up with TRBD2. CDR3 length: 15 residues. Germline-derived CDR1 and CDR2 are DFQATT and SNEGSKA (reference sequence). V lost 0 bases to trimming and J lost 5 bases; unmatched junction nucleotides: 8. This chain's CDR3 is CSARDSGTIEDTQYF. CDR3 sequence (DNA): TGCAGTGCTAGAGATTCCGGGACTATAGAAGATACGCAGTATTTT.

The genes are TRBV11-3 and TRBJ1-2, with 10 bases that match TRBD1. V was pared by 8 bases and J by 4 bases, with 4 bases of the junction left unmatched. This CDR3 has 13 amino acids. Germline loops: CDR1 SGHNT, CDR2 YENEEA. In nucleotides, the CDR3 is TGTGCCAGCCAGGACAGGGGGACCTATGGCTACACCTTC. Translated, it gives CASQDRGTYGYTF.

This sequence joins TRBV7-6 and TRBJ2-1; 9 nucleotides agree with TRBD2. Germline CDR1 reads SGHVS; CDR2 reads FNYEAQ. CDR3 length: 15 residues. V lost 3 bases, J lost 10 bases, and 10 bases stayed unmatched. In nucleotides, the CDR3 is TGTGCCAGCAGCTTCTTAACCGGGACTAGCAGCGAGCAGTTCTTC. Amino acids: CASSFLTGTSSEQFF.

CDR3 loop: CAISEILAGGPNGELFF. The CDR3 nucleotides are TGTGCCATCAGTGAGATACTAGCGGGAGGGCCTAACGGGGAGCTGTTTTTT. The chain links TRBV10-3 to TRBJ2-2; 13 nucleotides line up with TRBD2. Germline CDR1 ENHRY, CDR2 SYGVKD. This CDR3 has 17 amino acids. The V segment lost 2 bases and the J segment 7 bases; nucleotides outside the gene matches: 7.

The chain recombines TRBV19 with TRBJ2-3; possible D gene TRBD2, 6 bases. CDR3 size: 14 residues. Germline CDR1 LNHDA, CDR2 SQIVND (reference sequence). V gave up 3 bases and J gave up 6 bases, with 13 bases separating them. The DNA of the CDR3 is TGTGCCAGTAGTATGGTCGGGAGAAGTGATACGCAGTATTTT. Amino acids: CASSMVGRSDTQYF.

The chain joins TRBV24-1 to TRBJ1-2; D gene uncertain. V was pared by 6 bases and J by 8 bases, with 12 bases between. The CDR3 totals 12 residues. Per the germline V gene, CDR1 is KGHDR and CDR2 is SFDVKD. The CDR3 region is CATSSTTGGYTF. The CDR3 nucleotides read TGTGCCACCAGTTCAACGACGGGGGGCTACACCTTC.

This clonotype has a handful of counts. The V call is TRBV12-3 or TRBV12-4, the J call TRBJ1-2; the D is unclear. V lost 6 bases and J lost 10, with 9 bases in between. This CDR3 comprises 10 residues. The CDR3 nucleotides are TGTGCCAGCAGAAAGGAGGTCTACACCTTC. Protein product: CASRKEVYTF.

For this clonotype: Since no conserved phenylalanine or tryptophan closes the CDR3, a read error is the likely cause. This chain's CDR3 is CASSWGRLDNEQYS. The CDR3 DNA is TGTGCCAGCAGCTGGGGTAGACTAGACAACGAGCAGTACTCC. The chain uses TRBV5-4 and TRBJ2-7, with D tentatively TRBD2 (6 bases). This CDR3 has 14 amino acids. Germline CDR1 SGHNT, CDR2 YYREEE (reference sequence). Trimming removed 3 bases from V and 5 bases from J, with 15 bases in between.

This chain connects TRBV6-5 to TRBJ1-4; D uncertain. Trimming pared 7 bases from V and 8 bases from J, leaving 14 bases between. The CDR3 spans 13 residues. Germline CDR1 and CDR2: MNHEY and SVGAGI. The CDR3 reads CASTGVLGEKLFF. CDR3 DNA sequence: TGTGCCAGCACCGGGGTACTTGGGGAAAAACTGTTTTTT.

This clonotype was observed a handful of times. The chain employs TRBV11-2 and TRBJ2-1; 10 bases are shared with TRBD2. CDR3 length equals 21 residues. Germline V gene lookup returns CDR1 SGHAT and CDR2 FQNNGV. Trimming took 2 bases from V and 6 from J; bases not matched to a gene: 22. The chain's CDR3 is CASSLQGDIVASGSFINEQFF. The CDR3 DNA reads TGTGCCAGCAGCTTACAAGGAGATATCGTCGCTAGCGGGAGTTTTATCAATGAGCAGTTCTTC. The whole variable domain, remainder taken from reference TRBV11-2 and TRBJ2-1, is EAGVAQSPRYKIIEKRQSVAFWCNPISGHATLYWYQQILGQGPKLLIQFQNNGVVDDSQLPKDRFSAERLKGVDSTLKIQPAKLEDSAVYLCASSLQGDIVASGSFINEQFFGPGTRLTVL.

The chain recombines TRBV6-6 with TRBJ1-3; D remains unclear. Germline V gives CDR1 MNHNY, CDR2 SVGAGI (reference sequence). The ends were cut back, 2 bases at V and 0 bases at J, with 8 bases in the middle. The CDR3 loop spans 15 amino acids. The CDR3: CASSYRPDSGNTIYF. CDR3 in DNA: TGTGCCAGCAGTTACCGGCCTGACTCTGGAAACACCATATATTTT.

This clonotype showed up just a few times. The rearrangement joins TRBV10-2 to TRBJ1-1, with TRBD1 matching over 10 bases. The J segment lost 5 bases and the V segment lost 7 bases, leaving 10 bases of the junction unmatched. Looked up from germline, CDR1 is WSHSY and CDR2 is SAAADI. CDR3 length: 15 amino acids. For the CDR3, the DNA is TGCGCCAGCAACCTCCCTCCGGGACAGGGGACTGAAGCTTTCTTT. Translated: CASNLPPGQGTEAFF.

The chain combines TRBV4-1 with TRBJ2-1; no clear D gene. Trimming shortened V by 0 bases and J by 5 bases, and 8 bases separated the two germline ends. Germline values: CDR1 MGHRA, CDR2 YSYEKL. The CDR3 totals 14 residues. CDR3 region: CASSQDPLNNEQFF. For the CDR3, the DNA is TGCGCCAGCAGCCAAGATCCGCTGAACAATGAGCAGTTCTTC.